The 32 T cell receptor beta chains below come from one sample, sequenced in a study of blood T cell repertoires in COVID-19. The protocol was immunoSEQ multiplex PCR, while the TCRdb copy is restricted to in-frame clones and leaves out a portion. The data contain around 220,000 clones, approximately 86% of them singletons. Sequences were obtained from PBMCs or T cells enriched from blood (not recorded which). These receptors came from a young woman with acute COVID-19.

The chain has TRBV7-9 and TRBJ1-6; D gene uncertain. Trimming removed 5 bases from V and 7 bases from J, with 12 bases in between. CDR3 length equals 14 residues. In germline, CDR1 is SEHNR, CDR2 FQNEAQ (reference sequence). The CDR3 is CASSNGGQNSPLHF. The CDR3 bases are TGTGCCAGCAGCAACGGAGGGCAGAATTCACCCCTCCACTTT.

The CDR3: CASSLLGANPGELFF. CDR3 DNA: TGTGCCAGCAGCTTGTTGGGGGCGAATCCCGGGGAGCTGTTTTTT. The rearrangement joins TRBV5-4 to TRBJ2-2; possible D gene TRBD1, 6 bases. V lost 1 base and J lost 6, with 13 bases in between. CDR3 length: 15 residues. CDR1 SGHNT and CDR2 YYREEE come from the germline V gene (reference sequence).

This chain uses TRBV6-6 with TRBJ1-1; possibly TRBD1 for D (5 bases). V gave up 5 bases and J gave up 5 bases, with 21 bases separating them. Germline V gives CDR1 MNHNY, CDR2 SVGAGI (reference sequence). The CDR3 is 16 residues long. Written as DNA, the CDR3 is TGTGCCAGCAGTCCCCACCCTGGAGACAGCCGAACTGAAGCTTTCTTT. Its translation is CASSPHPGDSRTEAFF.

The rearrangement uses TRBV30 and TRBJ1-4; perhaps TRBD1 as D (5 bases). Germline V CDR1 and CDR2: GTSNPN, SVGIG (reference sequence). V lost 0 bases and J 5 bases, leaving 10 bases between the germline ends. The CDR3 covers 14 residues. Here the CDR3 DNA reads TGTGCCTGGAGTGTAGGACACTTAAATGAAAAACTGTTTTTT. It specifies CAWSVGHLNEKLFF.

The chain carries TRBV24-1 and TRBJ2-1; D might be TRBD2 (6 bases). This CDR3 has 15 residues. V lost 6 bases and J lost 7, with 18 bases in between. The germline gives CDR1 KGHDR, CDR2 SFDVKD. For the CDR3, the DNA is TGTGCCACCAGTCCGGGGGTTAGCGGATGGAATGAGCAGTTCTTC. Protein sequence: CATSPGVSGWNEQFF.

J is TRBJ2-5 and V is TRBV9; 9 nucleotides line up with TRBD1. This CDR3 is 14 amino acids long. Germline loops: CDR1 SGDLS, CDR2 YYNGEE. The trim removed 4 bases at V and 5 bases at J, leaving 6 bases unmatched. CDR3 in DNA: TGTGCCAGCAGCTTCGGACAGGGGAAGGAGACCCAGTACTTC. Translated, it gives CASSFGQGKETQYF.

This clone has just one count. CDR3 sequence (DNA): TGTGCCATCAGTGGAGGGACTAGCGGGAAGGGATCCTACGAGCAGTACTTC. Translated, it gives CAISGGTSGKGSYEQYF. The chain carries TRBV10-3 and TRBJ2-7; 13 nucleotides align to TRBD2. Germline V gives CDR1 ENHRY, CDR2 SYGVKD. V lost 4 bases to trimming and J lost 1 base; unmatched junction nucleotides: 7. This CDR3 has 17 residues.

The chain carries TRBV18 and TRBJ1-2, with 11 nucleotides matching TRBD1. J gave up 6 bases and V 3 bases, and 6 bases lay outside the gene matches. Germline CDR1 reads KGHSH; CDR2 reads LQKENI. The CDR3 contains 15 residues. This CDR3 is CASSPRTGGGDGYTF. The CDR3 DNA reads TGTGCCAGCTCACCCAGGACAGGGGGCGGAGATGGCTACACCTTC.

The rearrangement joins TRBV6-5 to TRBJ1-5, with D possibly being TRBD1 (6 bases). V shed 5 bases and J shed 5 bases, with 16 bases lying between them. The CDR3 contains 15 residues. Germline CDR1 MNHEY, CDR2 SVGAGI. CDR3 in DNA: TGTGCCAGCAGTCCACAGGGTGGTCAATATCAGCCCCAGCATTTT. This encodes CASSPQGGQYQPQHF.

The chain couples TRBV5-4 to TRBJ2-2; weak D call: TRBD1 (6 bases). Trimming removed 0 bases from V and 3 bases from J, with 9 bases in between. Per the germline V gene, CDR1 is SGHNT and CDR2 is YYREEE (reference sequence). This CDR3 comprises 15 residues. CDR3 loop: CASSLAAGDTGELFF. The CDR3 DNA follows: TGTGCCAGCAGCTTGGCGGCAGGGGACACCGGGGAGCTGTTTTTT. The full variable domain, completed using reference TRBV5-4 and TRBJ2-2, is ETGVTQSPTHLIKTRGQQVTLRCSSQSGHNTVSWYQQALGQGPQFIFQYYREEENGRGNFPPRFSGLQFPNYSSELNVNALELDDSALYLCASSLAAGDTGELFFGEGSRLTVL.

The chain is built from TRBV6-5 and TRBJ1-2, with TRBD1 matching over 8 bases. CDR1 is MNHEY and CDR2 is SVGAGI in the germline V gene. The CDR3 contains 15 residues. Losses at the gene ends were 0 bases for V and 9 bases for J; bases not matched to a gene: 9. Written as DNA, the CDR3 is TGTGCCAGCAGTTACTCGAAGGCAGGGGGCGGGCGCTACACCTTC. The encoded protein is CASSYSKAGGGRYTF.

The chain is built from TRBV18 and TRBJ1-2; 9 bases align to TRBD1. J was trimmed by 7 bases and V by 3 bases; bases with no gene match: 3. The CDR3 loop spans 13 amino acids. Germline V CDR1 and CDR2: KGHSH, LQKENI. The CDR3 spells CASSPGTGSGYTF. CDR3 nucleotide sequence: TGTGCCAGCTCACCGGGGACAGGGAGTGGCTACACCTTC.

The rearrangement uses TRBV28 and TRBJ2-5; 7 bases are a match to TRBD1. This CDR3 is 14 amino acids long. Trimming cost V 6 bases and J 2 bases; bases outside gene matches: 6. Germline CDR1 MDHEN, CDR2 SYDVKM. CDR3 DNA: TGTGCCAGCAGCCCCCCGGGACAGCAAGAGACCCAGTACTTC. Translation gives CASSPPGQQETQYF. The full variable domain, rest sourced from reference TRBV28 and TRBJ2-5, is DVKVTQSSRYLVKRTGEKVFLECVQDMDHENMFWYRQDPGLGLRLIYFSYDVKMKEKGDIPEGYSVSREKKERFSLILESASTNQTSMYLCASSPPGQQETQYFGPGTRLLVL.

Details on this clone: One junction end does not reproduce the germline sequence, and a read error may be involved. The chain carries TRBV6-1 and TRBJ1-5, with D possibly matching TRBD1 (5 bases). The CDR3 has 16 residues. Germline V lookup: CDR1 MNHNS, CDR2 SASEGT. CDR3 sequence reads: CASREGAGWANQPQHF. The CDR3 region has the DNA TGTGCCAGCAGGGAAGGGGCAGGATGGGCCAATCAGCCCCAGCATTTT.

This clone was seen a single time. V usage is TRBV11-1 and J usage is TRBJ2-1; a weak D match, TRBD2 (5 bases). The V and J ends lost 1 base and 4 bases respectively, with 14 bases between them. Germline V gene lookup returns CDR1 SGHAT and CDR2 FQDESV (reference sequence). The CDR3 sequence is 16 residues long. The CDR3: CASSLELPPGYNEQFF. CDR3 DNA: TGTGCCAGCAGCTTAGAACTACCCCCGGGGTACAATGAGCAGTTCTTC. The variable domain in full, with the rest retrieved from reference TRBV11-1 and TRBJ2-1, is EAEVAQSPRYKITEKSQAVAFWCDPISGHATLYWYRQILGQGPELLVQFQDESVVDDSQLPKDRFSAERLKGVDSTLKIQPAELGDSAMYLCASSLELPPGYNEQFFGPGTRLTVL.

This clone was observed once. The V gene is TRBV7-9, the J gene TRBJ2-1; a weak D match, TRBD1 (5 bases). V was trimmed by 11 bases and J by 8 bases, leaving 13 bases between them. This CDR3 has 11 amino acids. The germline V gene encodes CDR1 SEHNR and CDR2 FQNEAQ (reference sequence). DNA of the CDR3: TGTGCCGGTTGGGAAGGGGATGAGCAGTTCTTC. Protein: CAGWEGDEQFF.

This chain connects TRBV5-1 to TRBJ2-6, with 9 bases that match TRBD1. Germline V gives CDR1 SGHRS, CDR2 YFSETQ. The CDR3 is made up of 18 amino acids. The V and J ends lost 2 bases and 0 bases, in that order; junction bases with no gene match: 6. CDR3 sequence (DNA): TGCGCCAGCAGCTTCTGGGGGGACAGGGTCTCTGGGGCCAACGTCCTGACTTTC. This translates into CASSFWGDRVSGANVLTF.

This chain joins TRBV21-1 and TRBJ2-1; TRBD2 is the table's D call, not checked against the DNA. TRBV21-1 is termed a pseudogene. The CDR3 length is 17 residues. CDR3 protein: CASSKPSRIVRNNEQFF. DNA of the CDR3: TGTGCCAGCAGCAAACCTAGCAGGATCGTGAGAAACAATGAGCAGTTCTTC.

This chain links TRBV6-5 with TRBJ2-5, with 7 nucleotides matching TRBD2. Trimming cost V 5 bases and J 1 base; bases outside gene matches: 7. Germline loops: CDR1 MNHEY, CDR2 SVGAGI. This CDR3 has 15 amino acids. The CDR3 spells CASSTPGTIQETQYF. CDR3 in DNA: TGTGCCAGCAGTACCCCCGGGACTATCCAAGAGACCCAGTACTTC.

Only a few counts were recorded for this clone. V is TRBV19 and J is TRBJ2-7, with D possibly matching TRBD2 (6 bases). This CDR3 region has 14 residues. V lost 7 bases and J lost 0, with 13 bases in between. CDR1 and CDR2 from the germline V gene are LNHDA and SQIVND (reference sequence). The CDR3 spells CASKVAVSSYEQYF. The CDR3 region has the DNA TGTGCCAGTAAGGTAGCGGTGAGCTCCTACGAGCAGTACTTC.

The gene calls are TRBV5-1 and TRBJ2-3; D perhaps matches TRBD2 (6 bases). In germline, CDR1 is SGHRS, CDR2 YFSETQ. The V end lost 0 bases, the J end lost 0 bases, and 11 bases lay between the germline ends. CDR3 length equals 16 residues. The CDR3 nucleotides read TGCGCCAGCAGCTTGGGGGCGGGGAAGAGCACAGATACGCAGTATTTT. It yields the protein CASSLGAGKSTDTQYF.

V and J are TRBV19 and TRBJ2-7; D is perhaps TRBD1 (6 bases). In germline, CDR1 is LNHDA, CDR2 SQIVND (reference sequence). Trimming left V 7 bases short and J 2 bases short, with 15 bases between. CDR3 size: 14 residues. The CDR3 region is CASTTRDIPYEQYF. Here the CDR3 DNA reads TGTGCCAGTACCACCCGGGACATACCCTACGAGCAGTACTTC.

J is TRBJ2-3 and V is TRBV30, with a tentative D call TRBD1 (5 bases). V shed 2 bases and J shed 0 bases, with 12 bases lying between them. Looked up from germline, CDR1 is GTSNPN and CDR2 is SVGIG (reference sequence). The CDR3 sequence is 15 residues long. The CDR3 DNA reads TGTGCCTGGAGTAAAAGGGGCCAGAGCACAGATACGCAGTATTTT. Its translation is CAWSKRGQSTDTQYF.

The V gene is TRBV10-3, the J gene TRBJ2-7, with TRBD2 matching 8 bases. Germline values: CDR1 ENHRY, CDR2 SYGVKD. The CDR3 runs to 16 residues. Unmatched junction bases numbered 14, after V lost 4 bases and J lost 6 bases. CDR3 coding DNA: TGTGCCATCAGTGCGGGTAGCGGGGTCTCCCCTGGCGAGCAGTACTTC. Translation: CAISAGSGVSPGEQYF.

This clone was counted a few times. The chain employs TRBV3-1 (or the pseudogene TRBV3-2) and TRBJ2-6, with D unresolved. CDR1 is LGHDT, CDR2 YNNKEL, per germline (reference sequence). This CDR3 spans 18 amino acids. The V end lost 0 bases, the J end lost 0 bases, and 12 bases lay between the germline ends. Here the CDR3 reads CASSQDLGSSSGANVLTF. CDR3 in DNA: TGTGCCAGCAGCCAAGATCTGGGCTCCTCCTCTGGGGCCAACGTCCTGACTTTC.

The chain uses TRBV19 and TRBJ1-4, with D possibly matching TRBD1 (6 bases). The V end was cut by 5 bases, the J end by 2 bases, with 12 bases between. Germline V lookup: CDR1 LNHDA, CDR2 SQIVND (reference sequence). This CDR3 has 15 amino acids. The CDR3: CASSAQGTTNEKLFF. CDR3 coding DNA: TGTGCCAGTAGTGCCCAGGGGACGACTAATGAAAAACTGTTTTTT.

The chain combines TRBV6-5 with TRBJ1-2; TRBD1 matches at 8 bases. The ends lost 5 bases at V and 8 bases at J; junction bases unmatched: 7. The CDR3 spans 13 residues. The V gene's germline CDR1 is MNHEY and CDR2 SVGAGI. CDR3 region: CASSQDRVGGYTF. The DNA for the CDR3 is TGTGCCAGCAGTCAGGACAGGGTGGGAGGCTACACCTTC.

This chain's CDR3 is CASSFGGNTEAFF. The CDR3 DNA is TGTGCCAGCAGCTTCGGAGGGAACACTGAAGCTTTCTTT. The chain couples TRBV7-2 to TRBJ1-1, with D unclear. The V gene lost 3 bases and the J gene lost 1 base, with 6 bases spanning the gap. Germline loops: CDR1 SGHTA, CDR2 FQGNSA. The CDR3 has 13 residues. The variable domain in full, completed from reference TRBV7-2 and TRBJ1-1, reads GAGVSQSPSNKVTEKGKDVELRCDPISGHTALYWYRQSLGQGLEFLIYFQGNSAPDKSGLPSDRFSAERTGGSVSTLTIQRTQQEDSAVYLCASSFGGNTEAFFGQGTRLTVV.

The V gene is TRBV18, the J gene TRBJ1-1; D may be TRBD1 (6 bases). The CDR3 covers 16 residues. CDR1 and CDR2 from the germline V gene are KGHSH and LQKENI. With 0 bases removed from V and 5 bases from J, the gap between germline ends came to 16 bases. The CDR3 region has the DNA TGTGCCAGCTCACCACCGGGGGGGGCTGTACAGACTGAAGCTTTCTTT. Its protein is CASSPPGGAVQTEAFF.

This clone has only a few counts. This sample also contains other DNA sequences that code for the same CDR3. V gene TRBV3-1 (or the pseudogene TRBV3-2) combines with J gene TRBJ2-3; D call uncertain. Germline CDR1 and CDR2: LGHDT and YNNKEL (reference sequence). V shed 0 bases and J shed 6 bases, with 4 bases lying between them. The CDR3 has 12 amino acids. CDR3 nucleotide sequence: TGTGCCAGCAGCCAAGAGAGGGATACGCAGTATTTT. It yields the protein CASSQERDTQYF.

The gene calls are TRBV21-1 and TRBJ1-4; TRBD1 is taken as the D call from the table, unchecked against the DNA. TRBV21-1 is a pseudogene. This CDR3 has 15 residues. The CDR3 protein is CASRKGGDRVEKLFF. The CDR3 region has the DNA TGTGCCAGCAGAAAAGGGGGGGACAGGGTGGAAAAACTGTTTTTT.

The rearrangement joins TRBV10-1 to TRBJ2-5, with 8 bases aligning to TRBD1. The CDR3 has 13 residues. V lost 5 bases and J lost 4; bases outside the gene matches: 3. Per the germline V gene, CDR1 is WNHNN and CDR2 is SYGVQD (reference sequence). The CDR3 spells CASSTGGPETQYF. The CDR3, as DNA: TGCGCCAGCAGTACAGGGGGTCCAGAGACCCAGTACTTC.